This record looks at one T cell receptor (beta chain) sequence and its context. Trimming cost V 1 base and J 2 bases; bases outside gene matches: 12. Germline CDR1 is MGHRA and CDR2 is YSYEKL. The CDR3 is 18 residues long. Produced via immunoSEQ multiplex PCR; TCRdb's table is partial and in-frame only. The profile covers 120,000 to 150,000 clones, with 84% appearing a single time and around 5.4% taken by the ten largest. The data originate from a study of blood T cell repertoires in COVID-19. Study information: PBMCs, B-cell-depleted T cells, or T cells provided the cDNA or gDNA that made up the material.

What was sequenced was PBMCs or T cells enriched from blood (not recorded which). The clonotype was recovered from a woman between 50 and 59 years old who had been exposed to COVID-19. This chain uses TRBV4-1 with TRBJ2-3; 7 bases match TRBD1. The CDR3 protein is CASSQALLSGQLTDTQYF. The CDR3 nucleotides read TGCGCCAGCAGCCAAGCTCTGCTATCGGGACAGCTCACAGATACGCAGTATTTT.